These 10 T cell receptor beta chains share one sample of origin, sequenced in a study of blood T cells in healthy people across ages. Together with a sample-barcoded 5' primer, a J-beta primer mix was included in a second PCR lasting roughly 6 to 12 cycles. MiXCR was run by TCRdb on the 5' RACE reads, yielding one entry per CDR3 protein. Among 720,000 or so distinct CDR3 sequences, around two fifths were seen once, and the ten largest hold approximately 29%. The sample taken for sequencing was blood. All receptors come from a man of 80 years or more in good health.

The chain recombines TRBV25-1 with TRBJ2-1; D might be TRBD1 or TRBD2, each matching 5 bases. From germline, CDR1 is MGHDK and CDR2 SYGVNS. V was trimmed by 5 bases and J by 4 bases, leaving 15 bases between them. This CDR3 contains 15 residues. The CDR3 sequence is CASSWRSGTYNEQFF. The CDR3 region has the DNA TGTGCCAGCAGTTGGAGGTCCGGGACGTACAATGAGCAGTTCTTC.

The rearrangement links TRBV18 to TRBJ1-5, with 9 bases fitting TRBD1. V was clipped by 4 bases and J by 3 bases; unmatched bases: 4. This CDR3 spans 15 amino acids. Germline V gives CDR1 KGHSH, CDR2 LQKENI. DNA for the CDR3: TGTGCCAGCTCACTACGGGACAGGGACAATCAGCCCCAGCATTTT. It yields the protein CASSLRDRDNQPQHF.

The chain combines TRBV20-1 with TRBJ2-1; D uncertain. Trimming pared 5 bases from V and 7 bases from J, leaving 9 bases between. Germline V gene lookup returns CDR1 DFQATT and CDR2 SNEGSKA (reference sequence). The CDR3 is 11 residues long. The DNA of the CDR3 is TGCAGTGCTGAGTCCGCGAATGAGCAGTTCTTC. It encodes CSAESANEQFF.

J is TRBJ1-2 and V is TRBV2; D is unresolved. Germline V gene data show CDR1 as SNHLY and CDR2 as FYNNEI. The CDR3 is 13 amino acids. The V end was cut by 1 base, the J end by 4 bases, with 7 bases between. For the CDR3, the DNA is TGTGCCAGCAGTGAAGTGGTCCGCTATGGCTACACCTTC. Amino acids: CASSEVVRYGYTF.

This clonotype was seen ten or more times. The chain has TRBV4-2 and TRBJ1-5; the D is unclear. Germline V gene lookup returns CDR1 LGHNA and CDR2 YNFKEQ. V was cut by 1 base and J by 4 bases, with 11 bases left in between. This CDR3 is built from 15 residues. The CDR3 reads CASSQGETDNQPQHF. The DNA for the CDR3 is TGTGCCAGCAGCCAAGGCGAAACTGATAATCAGCCCCAGCATTTT.

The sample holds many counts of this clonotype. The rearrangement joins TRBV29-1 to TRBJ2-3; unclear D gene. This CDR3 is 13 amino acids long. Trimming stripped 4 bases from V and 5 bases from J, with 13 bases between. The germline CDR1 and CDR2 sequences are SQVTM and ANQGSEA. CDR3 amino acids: CSVGLAVRDTQYF. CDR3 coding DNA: TGCAGCGTTGGATTGGCAGTTAGAGATACGCAGTATTTT.

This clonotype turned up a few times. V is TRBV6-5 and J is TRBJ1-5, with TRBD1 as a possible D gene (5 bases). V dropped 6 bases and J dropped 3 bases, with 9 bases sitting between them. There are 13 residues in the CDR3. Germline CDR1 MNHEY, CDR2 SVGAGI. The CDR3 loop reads CASREGPNQPQHF. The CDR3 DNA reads TGTGCCAGCAGAGAGGGGCCCAATCAGCCCCAGCATTTT.

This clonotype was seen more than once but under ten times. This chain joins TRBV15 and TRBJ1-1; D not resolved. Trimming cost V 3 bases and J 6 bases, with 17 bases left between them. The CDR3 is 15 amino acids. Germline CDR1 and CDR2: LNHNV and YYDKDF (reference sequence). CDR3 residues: CATSSLVEAEAEAFF. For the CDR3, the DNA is TGTGCCACCAGCAGCCTAGTAGAGGCTGAGGCTGAAGCTTTCTTT. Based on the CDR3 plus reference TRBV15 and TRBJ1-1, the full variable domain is DAMVIQNPRYQVTQFGKPVTLSCSQTLNHNVMYWYQQKSSQAPKLLFHYYDKDFNNEADTPDNFQSRRPNTSFCFLDIRSPGLGDTAMYLCATSSLVEAEAEAFFGQGTRLTVV.

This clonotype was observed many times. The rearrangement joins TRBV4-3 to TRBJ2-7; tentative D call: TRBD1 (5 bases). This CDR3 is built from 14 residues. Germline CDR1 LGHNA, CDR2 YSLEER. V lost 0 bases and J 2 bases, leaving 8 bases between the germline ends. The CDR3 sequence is CASSQEYRPYEQYF. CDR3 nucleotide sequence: TGCGCCAGCAGCCAAGAGTACAGGCCCTACGAGCAGTACTTC.

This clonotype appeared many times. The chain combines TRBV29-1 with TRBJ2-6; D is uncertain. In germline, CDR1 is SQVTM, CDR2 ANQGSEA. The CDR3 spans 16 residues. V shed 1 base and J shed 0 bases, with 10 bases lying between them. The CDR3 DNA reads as TGCAGCGTTGAAGGGCCGAGAGCCTCTGGGGCCAACGTCCTGACTTTC. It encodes CSVEGPRASGANVLTF.